This T cell receptor beta chain derives from a study of T-cell reconstitution after alpha-beta-depleted transplantation in children. This clonotype has a count of ten or more. Its antigen is currently unknown. Using unique molecular identifiers, the investigators prepared the TCRbeta library. One entry per CDR3 protein, called by TCRdb with MiXCR from the PCR reads. The repertoire holds 65,000 to 70,000 distinct CDR3 sequences, with just under 5% as singletons. Findings and limits, study-wide: One year post-transplant, T-cell counts and diversity were largely derived from T cells produced anew. Roughly two months post-transplant, alpha-beta T cells reportedly originated from several hundred graft clones that had expanded.

CDR3 length: 14 residues. Per the germline V gene, CDR1 is MGHRA and CDR2 is YSYEKL. Trimming left V 6 bases short and J 2 bases short, with 14 bases between. The origin of this receptor is a boy under three years old who had a stem cell transplant for acute myeloid leukemia, so the T cells may come from the graft donor. The chain links TRBV4-1 to TRBJ2-7, with D perhaps matching TRBD1 (6 bases). Specimen: PBMCs, mostly from graft donor cells, collected 180 days after TCRalphabeta/CD19-depleted stem cell transplant. The CDR3 sequence is CASSLRQGTYEQYV. CDR3 DNA: TGCGCCAGCAGTCTTCGGCAGGGGACCTACGAGCAGTACGTC.